This T cell receptor beta chain was retrieved from a study of blood T cell repertoires in COVID-19. Recruits, aged roughly 18 to 100 years, lived in 25 or so US areas. Cohorts were determined from participant-reported clinical history. Produced via immunoSEQ multiplex PCR; TCRdb's table is partial and in-frame only. The repertoire holds over 350,000 clones, with roughly 88% as singletons. The length of the CDR3 is 12 residues. V was cut by 4 bases and J by 8 bases, with 8 bases left in between. Germline loops: CDR1 MDHEN, CDR2 SYDVKM. The chain is built from TRBV28 and TRBJ2-2; D unclear. The TCR was taken from a woman aged 25 to 39 with acute COVID-19. Sample: PBMCs or T cells enriched from blood (not recorded which). DNA of the CDR3: TGTGCCAGCAGTTCCGGGTCGGGGGAGCTGTTTTTT. Translated: CASSSGSGELFF.